One sample yielded the 5 T cell receptor beta chains listed below, sequenced in a study of T cells in pancreatic ductal adenocarcinoma. Generated by immunoSEQ multiplex PCR, the TCRdb table keeps only in-frame clones and is missing some. Found here are 25,000 to 35,000 clones, 90% to 95% of them singletons; the top ten hold less than 2.5%. Selected pancreatic ductal adenocarcinoma patients had undergone surgery without neoadjuvant therapy. The material sequenced was PBMCs. These receptors originate from a human donor with pancreatic ductal adenocarcinoma.

This clone was counted once. V usage is TRBV30 and J usage is TRBJ1-5, with 8 bases that match TRBD1. CDR1 and CDR2 (germline): GTSNPN, SVGIG (reference sequence). This CDR3 is built from 13 residues. V shed 5 bases, J shed 1 base, and the junction held 1 base outside the gene matches. The CDR3 sequence: CAWQGASNQPQHF. The CDR3 DNA follows: TGTGCCTGGCAGGGGGCAAGCAATCAGCCCCAGCATTTT. Full variable domain (remainder filled in from reference TRBV30 and TRBJ1-5): SQTIHQWPATLVQPVGSPLSLECTVEGTSNPNLYWYRQAAGRGLQLLFYSVGIGQISSEVPQNLSASRPQDRQFILSSKKLLLSDSGFYLCAWQGASNQPQHFGDGTRLSIL.

J is TRBJ1-1 and V is TRBV7-6, with D possibly TRBD1 on 5 matching bases. Germline V CDR1 and CDR2: SGHVS, FNYEAQ. Trimming shortened V by 5 bases and J by 6 bases, and 7 bases separated the two germline ends. The CDR3 has 11 amino acids. CDR3 region: CASSGGPEAFF. CDR3 coding DNA: TGTGCCAGCAGCGGGGGACCTGAAGCTTTCTTT.

This sequence joins TRBV6-1 and TRBJ2-3, with 8 bases matching TRBD1. Germline lookup yields CDR1 MNHNS and CDR2 SASEGT. CDR3 length: 14 residues. The V and J ends lost 4 bases and 4 bases, in that order; junction bases with no gene match: 4. The CDR3 loop is CASSVQGAADTQYF. The CDR3 DNA follows: TGTGCCAGCAGTGTCCAGGGGGCAGCAGATACGCAGTATTTT.

The rearrangement links TRBV9 to TRBJ2-3; 11 bases are shared with TRBD2. Germline V gene sequence: CDR1 SGDLS, CDR2 YYNGEE. The CDR3 covers 18 residues. V dropped 4 bases and J dropped 2; count of bases not matched to a gene: 12. CDR3 region: CASSSRMGTSGPTDTQYF. The CDR3 DNA reads as TGTGCCAGCAGCTCAAGGATGGGGACTAGCGGACCCACAGATACGCAGTATTTT.

The chain links TRBV4-2 to TRBJ1-2; D unclear. Per germline, CDR1 LGHNA and CDR2 YNFKEQ. The V end was cut by 0 bases, the J end by 8 bases, with 7 bases between. CDR3 size: 12 residues. The CDR3 nucleotides are TGTGCCAGCAGCCAAGAGGACGGGGGCTACACCTTC. Protein: CASSQEDGGYTF.